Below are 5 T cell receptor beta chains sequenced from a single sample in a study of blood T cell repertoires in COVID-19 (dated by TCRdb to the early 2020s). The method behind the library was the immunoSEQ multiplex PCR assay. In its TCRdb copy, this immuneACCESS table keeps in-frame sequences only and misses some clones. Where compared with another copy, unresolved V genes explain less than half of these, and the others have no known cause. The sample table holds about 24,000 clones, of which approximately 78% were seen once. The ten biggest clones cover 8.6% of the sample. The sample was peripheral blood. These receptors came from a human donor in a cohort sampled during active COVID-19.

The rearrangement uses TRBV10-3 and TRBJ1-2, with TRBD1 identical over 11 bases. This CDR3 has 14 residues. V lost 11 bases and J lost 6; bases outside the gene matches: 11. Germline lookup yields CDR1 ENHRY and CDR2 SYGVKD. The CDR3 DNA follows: TGTGCCGCCAGGACAGGGGGCGCGCGACATGGCTACACCTTC. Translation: CAARTGGARHGYTF.

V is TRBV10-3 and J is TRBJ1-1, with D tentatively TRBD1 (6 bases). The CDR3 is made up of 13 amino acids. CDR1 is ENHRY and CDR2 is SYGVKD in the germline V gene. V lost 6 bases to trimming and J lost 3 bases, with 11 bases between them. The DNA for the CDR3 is TGTGCCATCAGGAGGGGGGGCGACACTGAAGCTTTCTTT. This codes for CAIRRGGDTEAFF.

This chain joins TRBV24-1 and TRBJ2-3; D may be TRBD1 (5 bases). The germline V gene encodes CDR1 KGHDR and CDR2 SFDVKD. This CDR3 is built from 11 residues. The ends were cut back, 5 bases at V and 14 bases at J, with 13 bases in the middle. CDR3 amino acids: CATSGQGERYF. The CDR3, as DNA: TGTGCCACCAGTGGCCAAGGGGAACGGTATTTT.

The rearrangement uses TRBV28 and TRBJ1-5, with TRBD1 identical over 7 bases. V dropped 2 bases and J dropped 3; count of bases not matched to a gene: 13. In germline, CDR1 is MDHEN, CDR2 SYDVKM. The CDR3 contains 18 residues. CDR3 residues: CASSLRSPTGINNQPQHF. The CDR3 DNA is TGTGCCAGCAGTTTACGCAGCCCGACAGGGATAAACAATCAGCCCCAGCATTTT.

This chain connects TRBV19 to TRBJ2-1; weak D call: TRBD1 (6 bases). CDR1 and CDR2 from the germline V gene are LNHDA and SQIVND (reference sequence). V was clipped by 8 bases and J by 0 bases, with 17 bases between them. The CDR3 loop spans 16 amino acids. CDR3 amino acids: CASSWSGTFSYNEQFF. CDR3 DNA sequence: TGTGCCAGTTCGTGGTCCGGGACATTCTCCTACAATGAGCAGTTCTTC. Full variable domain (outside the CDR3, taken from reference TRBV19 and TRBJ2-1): DGGITQSPKYLFRKEGQNVTLSCEQNLNHDAMYWYRQDPGQGLRLIYYSQIVNDFQKGDIAEGYSVSREKKESFPLTVTSAQKNPTAFYLCASSWSGTFSYNEQFFGPGTRLTVL.